These T cell receptor beta chains were read from a single sample in a study of cytomegalovirus exposure and HLA in healthy donors. Some clones are missing from TCRdb's copy, which holds only in-frame ones; the method was immunoSEQ multiplex PCR. This table has some 210,000 clones, about 80% appearing once. The sequenced sample consisted of PBMCs. The receptors stem from a woman between 45 and 65 years old in good health and CMV-seropositive. Both conserved end residues are part of each CDR3. Fields, in order: clone size, V gene, J gene, D gene, CDR3 DNA, CDR3 protein. D genes are given only for firm matches. Clone size is stated in some rows and not others, as once, few, many or a class when expanded.

clone size: NA
V gene: TRBV27
J gene: TRBJ2-2
D gene: TRBD1
CDR3 DNA: TGTGCCAGCAGTTTCTCCGGGACAGTGAACACCGGGGAGCTGTTTTTT
CDR3 protein: CASSFSGTVNTGELFF

clone size: NA
V gene: TRBV9
J gene: TRBJ2-1
D gene: NA
CDR3 DNA: TGTGCCAGCAGCGTCCACATCCGAGCGTTAAACAATGAGCAGTTCTTC
CDR3 protein: CASSVHIRALNNEQFF

clone size: NA
V gene: TRBV30
J gene: TRBJ1-2
D gene: NA
CDR3 DNA: TGTGCCTGGAGTGTCGGAGGGAGAGAATTCTATGGCTACACCTTC
CDR3 protein: CAWSVGGREFYGYTF

clone size: NA
V gene: TRBV29-1
J gene: TRBJ2-5
D gene: NA
CDR3 DNA: TGCAGCGTTGCTAAAGAGACCCAGTACTTC
CDR3 protein: CSVAKETQYF

clone size: NA
V gene: TRBV5-1
J gene: TRBJ1-1
D gene: TRBD1
CDR3 DNA: TGCGCCAGCAGCTTGGACACAGGGGGAAGAGGCACTGAAGCTTTCTTT
CDR3 protein: CASSLDTGGRGTEAFF

clone size: NA
V gene: TRBV5-1
J gene: TRBJ2-2
D gene: NA
CDR3 DNA: TGCGCCAGCAGCTTGGACCCGGGGGGCAACACCGGGGAGCTGTTTTTT
CDR3 protein: CASSLDPGGNTGELFF

clone size: NA
V gene: TRBV4-2
J gene: TRBJ1-2
D gene: TRBD1
CDR3 DNA: TGTGCCAGCAGCCCCAACTCGGGACAGATTTATGGCTACACCTTC
CDR3 protein: CASSPNSGQIYGYTF

clone size: NA
V gene: TRBV5-6
J gene: TRBJ1-1
D gene: NA
CDR3 DNA: TGTGCCAGCAGCTTTCAGCAGGGAAGGTACACTGAAGCTTTCTTT
CDR3 protein: CASSFQQGRYTEAFF

clone size: NA
V gene: TRBV10-3
J gene: TRBJ1-5
D gene: NA
CDR3 DNA: TGTGCCATCAGCGGAGCGGGGGGGCGGAATAGCAATCAGCCCCAGCATTTT
CDR3 protein: CAISGAGGRNSNQPQHF

clone size: NA
V gene: TRBV19
J gene: TRBJ1-6
D gene: NA
CDR3 DNA: TGTGCCAGTACCCTTGGGAGGAAGAATTCACCCCTCCACTTT
CDR3 protein: CASTLGRKNSPLHF

clone size: NA
V gene: TRBV5-6
J gene: TRBJ1-1
D gene: NA
CDR3 DNA: TGTGCCAGCAGCCGAGGACAGCGGAACACTGAAGCTTTCTTT
CDR3 protein: CASSRGQRNTEAFF

clone size: NA
V gene: TRBV7-3
J gene: TRBJ2-5
D gene: TRBD2
CDR3 DNA: TGTGCCAGCAGCTTAACCAGCGGGAGGTACCAAGAGACCCAGTACTTC
CDR3 protein: CASSLTSGRYQETQYF

clone size: NA
V gene: TRBV18
J gene: TRBJ1-2
D gene: TRBD1
CDR3 DNA: TGTGCCAGCTCGCCGGGACAGGGCTATGGCTACACCTTC
CDR3 protein: CASSPGQGYGYTF

clone size: NA
V gene: TRBV27
J gene: TRBJ1-2
D gene: NA
CDR3 DNA: TGTGCCAGCAGTCCCCTGGGGGGGCACTATGGCTACACCTTC
CDR3 protein: CASSPLGGHYGYTF

clone size: NA
V gene: TRBV29-1
J gene: TRBJ1-4
D gene: NA
CDR3 DNA: TGCAGCGTCGCCTGGGGGGAGGGTGAAAAACTGTTTTTT
CDR3 protein: CSVAWGEGEKLFF

clone size: NA
V gene: TRBV7-9
J gene: TRBJ2-5
D gene: NA
CDR3 DNA: TGTGCCTCCCTCGGGGGGCTAATATGGGAGACCCAGTACTTC
CDR3 protein: CASLGGLIWETQYF

clone size: NA
V gene: TRBV7-2
J gene: TRBJ2-7
D gene: NA
CDR3 DNA: TGTGCCAGCAGCTTAGCCAGACAACGCGTTTACGAGCAGTACTTC
CDR3 protein: CASSLARQRVYEQYF

clone size: NA
V gene: TRBV19
J gene: TRBJ1-4
D gene: NA
CDR3 DNA: TGTGCCAGTAGTCGCCTAGAGGGGAGGAATGAAAAACTGTTTTTT
CDR3 protein: CASSRLEGRNEKLFF

clone size: NA
V gene: TRBV7-2
J gene: TRBJ1-1
D gene: TRBD1
CDR3 DNA: TGTGCCAGCAGGCCGACAGGGGGCGGTAACACTGAAGCTTTCTTT
CDR3 protein: CASRPTGGGNTEAFF

clone size: NA
V gene: TRBV6-5
J gene: TRBJ2-7
D gene: TRBD2
CDR3 DNA: TGTGCCAGCAGTTACAACAGCGGGACCGAAGCCTACGAGCAGTACTTC
CDR3 protein: CASSYNSGTEAYEQYF

clone size: NA
V gene: TRBV19
J gene: TRBJ1-4
D gene: TRBD1
CDR3 DNA: TGTGCCAGTAGCCCGGGGACAGGGGGCCTTAATGAAAAACTGTTTTTT
CDR3 protein: CASSPGTGGLNEKLFF

clone size: NA
V gene: TRBV29-1
J gene: TRBJ1-1
D gene: TRBD1
CDR3 DNA: TGCAGCGTTGAAGATGATGACAGGGGCTTCTCAGCTTTCTTT
CDR3 protein: CSVEDDDRGFSAFF

clone size: NA
V gene: TRBV9
J gene: TRBJ2-7
D gene: TRBD1
CDR3 DNA: TGTGCCAGCAGCGTAGAGGGACAGACTTATTACGAGCAGTACTTC
CDR3 protein: CASSVEGQTYYEQYF

clone size: once
V gene: TRBV27
J gene: TRBJ1-4
D gene: TRBD1
CDR3 DNA: TGTGCCAGCAGTACAGGGGCGGTTTCTGAAAAACTGTTTTTT
CDR3 protein: CASSTGAVSEKLFF

clone size: NA
V gene: TRBV7-2
J gene: TRBJ1-1
D gene: TRBD1
CDR3 DNA: TGTGCCAGCAGCTCCTACTCGACAGGGGGCGGGAAGGCTTTCTTT
CDR3 protein: CASSSYSTGGGKAFF